These T cell receptor beta chains were read from a single sample in a study of regulatory T cells in long-lasting Graves disease. TCRdb processed the multiplex PCR reads anew with MiXCR; each CDR3 protein has one entry. The data contain around 510,000 distinct CDR3 sequences, roughly 20% of them singletons. This specimen consisted of peripheral blood mononuclear cells (PBMCs), obtained when the disease was refractory, from a patient treated with antithyroid drugs. The source is a female donor with Graves disease. Both conserved end residues are part of each CDR3. Each record gives: V gene, J gene, clone size, D gene, CDR3 DNA, CDR3 protein. The D gene is left open where the match is weak. Size is omitted from some rows. Given values are once, few, many or a class for expanded clones.

TRBV5-1	TRBJ2-7	few	NA	TGCGCCAGCAGCAGACTAATGCAGGGTAGAGGGCCCGAGCAGTACTTC	CASSRLMQGRGPEQYF
TRBV5-1	TRBJ1-6	NA	TRBD1	TGCGCCAGCAGCTTGGCCCCAAACTCCGGGACAGCGAATTCACCCCTCCACTTT	CASSLAPNSGTANSPLHF
TRBV6-1	TRBJ2-1	few	TRBD2	TGTGCCAGCACTAGCGGGAGGGGGAACAATGAGCAGTTCTTC	CASTSGRGNNEQFF
TRBV18	TRBJ1-5	few	NA	TGTGCCAGCTCACCCGTCGGGTGGGATCAGCCCCAGCATTTT	CASSPVGWDQPQHF
TRBV19	TRBJ1-1	few	NA	TGTGCCAGTAGTGAAGCCCATCCCACTGAAGCTTTCTTT	CASSEAHPTEAFF
TRBV2	TRBJ2-2	NA	NA	TGTGCCAGCAGTGTCACGTGGGAGCTGTTTTTT	CASSVTWELFF
TRBV12-3/TRBV12-4	TRBJ1-1	many	NA	TGTGCCAGCAGTTTAAGGGCAGGGTGGAGGTTTGAGGACACTGAAGCTTTCTTT	CASSLRAGWRFEDTEAFF
TRBV24-1	TRBJ2-5	NA	NA	TGTGCCACCAGTGATGGGAATTCAAGAGGGACCCAGTACTTC	CATSDGNSRGTQYF
TRBV5-1	TRBJ2-7	NA	NA	TGCGCCAGCAGCTTTACACAGGCGGCGGGGGAGCAGTACTTC	CASSFTQAAGEQYF
TRBV12-3/TRBV12-4	TRBJ1-5	many	NA	TGTGCCAGCAGTTTAGCCGCAGGGAGAAGCAATCAGCCCCAGCATTTT	CASSLAAGRSNQPQHF
TRBV3-1	TRBJ1-1	NA	NA	TGTGCCAGCAGCCCCCAGGGCGACGGAACTGAAACTTTCTTT	CASSPQGDGTETFF
TRBV6-2/TRBV6-3	TRBJ1-4	NA	NA	TGTGCCAGCAGTTACGCAGGGGCTGATGAAAAACTGTTTTTT	CASSYAGADEKLFF
TRBV27	TRBJ2-7	many	NA	TGTGCCAGCAGTTTGTCCCGCTCCTACGAGCAGTACTTC	CASSLSRSYEQYF
TRBV20-1	TRBJ1-1	many	NA	TGCAGTGCTAGAGATCCCGGCCGAAGGACCACTGAAGCTTTCTTT	CSARDPGRRTTEAFF
TRBV15	TRBJ1-4	many	NA	TGTGCCACCAGCAGAGATTTGGGGAAGAATAGAGCAACTAATGAAAAACTGTTTTTT	CATSRDLGKNRATNEKLFF
TRBV20-1	TRBJ2-5	NA	NA	TGCAGTGCCCTCGGAACCCAAGAGACCCAGTACTTC	CSALGTQETQYF
TRBV5-6	TRBJ2-5	many	TRBD1	TGTGCCAGCAGTCAACAGGGGATGGAGACCCAGTACTTC	CASSQQGMETQYF
TRBV2	TRBJ1-2	many	NA	TGTGCCAGCAGTGAAGCGCTTCTTGGCCTGAACTATGGCTACACCTTC	CASSEALLGLNYGYTF
TRBV11-2	TRBJ2-5	many	TRBD2	TGTGCCAGCGCGGGGGACCGGCGGGAGACCCAGTACTTC	CASAGDRRETQYF
TRBV20-1	TRBJ1-6	NA	NA	TGCAGTGCTAAGATACACGGTGGACAGTATAATTCACCCCTCCACTTT	CSAKIHGGQYNSPLHF
TRBV20-1	TRBJ2-7	many	NA	TGCAGTGCCAGACCGACCAGTACCTACGAGCAGTACTTC	CSARPTSTYEQYF
TRBV7-6	TRBJ2-2	few	TRBD1	TGTGCCAGCAGCCAGACAGGGGTACTAGGCGGGGAGCTGTTTTTT	CASSQTGVLGGELFF
TRBV20-1	TRBJ2-7	few	NA	TGCAGTGCTCCTGGGTCTCTGGCAGCCTACGAGCAGTACTTC	CSAPGSLAAYEQYF
TRBV30	TRBJ2-7	NA	NA	TGTGCCTGGAGTGTACTGGGGCGGCAGTACTTC	CAWSVLGRQYF
TRBV7-3	TRBJ2-3	NA	NA	TGTGCCAGCAGCTTAACGACACGGGCCACGCAGTATTTT	CASSLTTRATQYF
TRBV5-1	TRBJ2-5	NA	TRBD2	TGCGCCAGCAGCTTGGAGGCTAGCGGGACCCAAGAGACCCAGTACTTC	CASSLEASGTQETQYF
TRBV12-3/TRBV12-4	TRBJ1-6	many	NA	TGTGCCAGCAGTTCTAATCTGGGGGGCGCCTCCTATAATTCACCCCTCCACTTT	CASSSNLGGASYNSPLHF
TRBV12-3/TRBV12-4	TRBJ2-2	many	NA	TGTGCCAGCAGTACACTTTTTGAGGGGCGGATCGACACCGGGGAGCTGTTTTTT	CASSTLFEGRIDTGELFF
TRBV10-3	TRBJ1-5	NA	NA	TGTGCCATCGCCAATGAGGGACCCAATCAGCCCCAGCATTTT	CAIANEGPNQPQHF
TRBV7-2	TRBJ1-5	few	NA	TGTGCCAGCAGGCGGGACTTGTCCCGCAATCAGCCCCAGCATTTT	CASRRDLSRNQPQHF
TRBV28	TRBJ2-4	many	TRBD2	TGTGCCAGCAGTTTAGGACTAGCGGAGGGGGAAAACATTCAGTACTTC	CASSLGLAEGENIQYF
TRBV19	TRBJ1-1	NA	NA	TGTGCCAGTACCTTACAGGGAAACACTGAAGCTTTCTTT	CASTLQGNTEAFF
TRBV2	TRBJ1-5	many	NA	TGTGCCAGCAGTTCGGACAGTTATAATCAGCCCCAGCATTTT	CASSSDSYNQPQHF
TRBV7-9	TRBJ2-7	NA	NA	TGTGCCAGCACAGAAGACGGCGGGGCCCCTCCCTACGAGCAGTACTTC	CASTEDGGAPPYEQYF
TRBV6-2/TRBV6-3	TRBJ2-7	NA	NA	TGTGCCAGCAGCCCCGTTCCCCCCCTTATGAACGACGAGCAGTACTTC	CASSPVPPLMNDEQYF
TRBV12-3/TRBV12-4	TRBJ2-7	NA	NA	TGTGCCAGCAGTTTAGGAACCGGATCCCACTACGAGCAGTACTTC	CASSLGTGSHYEQYF
TRBV27	TRBJ1-2	many	TRBD1	TGTGCCAGCAGTCTAGGGACAGGGTTGGGTGGCTACACCTTC	CASSLGTGLGGYTF
TRBV11-2	TRBJ2-3	NA	TRBD2	TGTGCCAGCAGCCCTACCTTAGCGGGAGAGGTTCATTTT	CASSPTLAGEVHF
TRBV28	TRBJ1-1	many	NA	TGTGCCAGCAGTTTAGCGGGACCTTCGGGGGGGAACACTGAAGCTTTCTTT	CASSLAGPSGGNTEAFF
TRBV7-6	TRBJ1-1	NA	TRBD1	TGTGCCAGCAGCCCCGGGACAGGGGCCGCTGAAGCTTTCTTT	CASSPGTGAAEAFF
TRBV11-2	TRBJ2-5	many	TRBD2	TGTGCCAGCAGCTTAGTCCGGAGGACTAGCGGGAGCAGGGAGACCCAGTACTTC	CASSLVRRTSGSRETQYF
TRBV6-2/TRBV6-3	TRBJ2-1	NA	NA	TGTGCCAGCAGTGAAAGTTGGGTGGGGCAAGGTGAGCAGTTCTTC	CASSESWVGQGEQFF
TRBV28	TRBJ2-7	many	TRBD2	TGTGCCAGCAGGGTGGTTGCGGGAGCTTCCTACGAGCAGTACTTC	CASRVVAGASYEQYF
TRBV7-9	TRBJ1-6	NA	TRBD1	TGTGCCAGCAGCTCTACAGGACAGGGTTCACCCCTCCACTTT	CASSSTGQGSPLHF
TRBV19	TRBJ1-4	few	TRBD1	TGTGCCAGTAGTACCTCGGGACAGGCGTTTGTGGGTGAAAAACTGTTTTTT	CASSTSGQAFVGEKLFF
TRBV28	TRBJ1-2	many	NA	TGTGCCAGCAGTGATGTCGGGACACCGGTCGGTGGCTACACCTTC	CASSDVGTPVGGYTF
TRBV28	TRBJ1-4	many	NA	TGTGCCAGCAACCTGCGGGGGGGAAGTGAAAAACTGTTTTTT	CASNLRGGSEKLFF
TRBV6-1	TRBJ1-2	many	NA	TGTGCCAACTCAGCGTACGGATCAAACTATGGCTACACCTTC	CANSAYGSNYGYTF
TRBV28	TRBJ2-2	many	NA	TGTGCCAGCACCCCGGACACAACCGGGGAGCTGTTTTTT	CASTPDTTGELFF
TRBV9	TRBJ2-5	few	TRBD1	TGTGCCAGCAGCGTAGGAGACAGGGACCAAGAGACCCAGTACTTC	CASSVGDRDQETQYF
TRBV18	TRBJ1-2	many	NA	TGTGCCAGCTCACCACCGTCTACCATCTATGGCTACACCTTC	CASSPPSTIYGYTF
TRBV12-3/TRBV12-4	TRBJ2-5	many	NA	TGTGCCAGCAGTTTAAGGCAGGGGAGGGGGACCCAGTACTTC	CASSLRQGRGTQYF